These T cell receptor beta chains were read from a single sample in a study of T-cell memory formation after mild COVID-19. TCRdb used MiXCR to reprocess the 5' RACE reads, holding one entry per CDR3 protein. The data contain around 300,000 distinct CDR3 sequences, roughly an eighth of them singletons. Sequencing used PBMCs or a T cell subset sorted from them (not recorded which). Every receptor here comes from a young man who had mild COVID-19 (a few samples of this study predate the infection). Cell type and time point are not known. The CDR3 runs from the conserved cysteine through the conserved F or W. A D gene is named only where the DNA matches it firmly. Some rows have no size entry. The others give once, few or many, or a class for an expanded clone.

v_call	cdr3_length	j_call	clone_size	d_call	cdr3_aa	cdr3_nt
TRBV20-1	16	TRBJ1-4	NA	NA	CSAKGILIEADEKLFF	TGCAGTGCTAAAGGGATCCTTATAGAGGCCGATGAAAAACTGTTTTTT
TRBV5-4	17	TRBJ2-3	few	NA	CASSRIPGTRVWDTQYF	TGTGCCAGCAGCCGTATTCCCGGGACACGGGTTTGGGATACGCAGTATTTT
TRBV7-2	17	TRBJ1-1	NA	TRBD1	CASSRGTVGFMNTEAFF	TGTGCCAGCAGCAGAGGGACAGTTGGTTTTATGAACACTGAAGCTTTCTTT
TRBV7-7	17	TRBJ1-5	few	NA	CASSSTCSQGPNQPQHF	TGTGCTAGCAGCTCGACCTGCTCCCAGGGCCCGAATCAGCCCCAGCATTTT
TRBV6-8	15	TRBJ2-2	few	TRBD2	CASSYGSGEAGELFF	TGTGCCAGCAGTTACGGAAGCGGGGAGGCCGGGGAGCTGTTTTTT
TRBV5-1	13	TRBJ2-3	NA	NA	CSSSLVATDTQYF	TGCTCCAGCAGCTTGGTGGCCACAGATACGCAGTATTTT
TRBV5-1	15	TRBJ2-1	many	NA	CASSLTGSAFNEQFF	TGCGCCAGCAGCTTGACAGGGTCCGCATTCAATGAGCAGTTCTTC
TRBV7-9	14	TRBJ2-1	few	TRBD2	CASRLAGGHNEQFF	TGTGCCAGCCGCTTAGCGGGGGGGCATAATGAGCAGTTCTTC
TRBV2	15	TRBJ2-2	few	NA	CASSLDSANTGELFF	TGTGCCAGCAGCTTGGACAGCGCGAACACCGGGGAGCTGTTTTTT
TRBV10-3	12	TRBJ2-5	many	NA	CAISEREETQYF	TGTGCCATCAGTGAGAGGGAAGAGACCCAGTACTTC
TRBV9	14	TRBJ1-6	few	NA	CASSADSYNSPLHF	TGTGCCAGCAGCGCCGACAGTTATAATTCACCCCTCCACTTT
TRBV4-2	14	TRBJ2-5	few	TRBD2	CASSVTGTSETQYF	TGTGCCAGCAGCGTCACCGGGACTAGTGAGACCCAGTACTTC
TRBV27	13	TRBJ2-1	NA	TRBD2	CASRRGGGDEQFF	TGTGCCAGCAGACGGGGGGGCGGTGATGAGCAGTTCTTC
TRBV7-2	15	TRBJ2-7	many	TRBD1	CASSWSGTGSYEQYF	TGTGCCAGCAGCTGGTCCGGGACAGGGTCATACGAGCAGTACTTC
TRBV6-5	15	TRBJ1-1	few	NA	CASSFPGDPNTEAFF	TGTGCCAGCAGTTTTCCAGGGGACCCGAACACTGAAGCTTTCTTT
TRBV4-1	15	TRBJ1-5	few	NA	CASSQGSPLGQPQHF	TGCGCCAGCAGCCAAGGGTCCCCCCTTGGACAGCCCCAGCATTTT
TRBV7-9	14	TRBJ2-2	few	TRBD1	CASSTTGDPGELFF	TGTGCCAGCAGCACGACAGGGGATCCCGGGGAGCTGTTTTTT
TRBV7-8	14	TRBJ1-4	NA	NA	CASSLSSLGEKLFF	TGTGCCAGCAGCTTATCAAGCCTCGGGGAAAAACTGTTTTTT
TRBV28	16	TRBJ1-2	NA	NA	CASSAQSSGRWYGYTF	TGTGCCAGCAGTGCACAAAGCTCAGGGAGGTGGTATGGCTACACCTTC
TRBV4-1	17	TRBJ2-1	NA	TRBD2	CASSQDRTSGGEREQFF	TGCGCCAGCAGCCAAGATAGAACTAGCGGGGGGGAACGCGAGCAGTTCTTC
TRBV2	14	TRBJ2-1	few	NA	CASSAQGMGNEQFF	TGTGCCAGCAGTGCTCAGGGAATGGGCAATGAGCAGTTCTTC
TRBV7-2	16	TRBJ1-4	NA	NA	CASSTRATSGDEKLFF	TGTGCCAGCAGCACCCGGGCGACCTCAGGTGATGAAAAACTGTTTTTT
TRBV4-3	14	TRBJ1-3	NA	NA	CAISQDWGTNTIYF	TGCGCCATCAGCCAAGATTGGGGAACTAACACCATATATTTT
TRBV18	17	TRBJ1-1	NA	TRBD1	CASSPRQGWTLNTEAFF	TGTGCCAGCTCACCGCGACAGGGGTGGACGCTGAACACTGAAGCTTTCTTT
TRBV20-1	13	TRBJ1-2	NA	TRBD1	CSAREPDREGYTF	TGCAGTGCTAGAGAACCGGACAGGGAGGGCTACACCTTC
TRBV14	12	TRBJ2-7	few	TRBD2	CASSQLAGEQYF	TGTGCCAGCAGCCAGCTAGCGGGTGAGCAGTACTTC
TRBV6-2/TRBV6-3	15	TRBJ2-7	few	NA	CASSYSPQKSYEQYF	TGTGCCAGCAGTTACTCCCCCCAGAAATCCTACGAGCAGTACTTC
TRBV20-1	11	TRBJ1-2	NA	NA	CSAREVSGYTF	TGCAGTGCTAGAGAAGTTTCTGGCTACACCTTC
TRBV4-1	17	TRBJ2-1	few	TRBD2	CASRSLAGGPVYNEQFF	TGCGCCAGCAGGAGCCTAGCGGGGGGGCCGGTCTACAATGAGCAGTTCTTC
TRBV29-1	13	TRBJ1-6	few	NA	CSVEVRSNSPLHF	TGCAGCGTTGAAGTCCGATCCAATTCACCCCTCCACTTT
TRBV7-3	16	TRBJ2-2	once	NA	CASSSLMGGPARELFF	TGTGCCAGCAGCTCCTTGATGGGGGGCCCCGCCCGGGAGCTGTTTTTT
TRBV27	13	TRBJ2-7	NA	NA	CASSSGVSYEQYF	TGTGCCAGCAGTTCAGGGGTCTCCTACGAGCAGTACTTC
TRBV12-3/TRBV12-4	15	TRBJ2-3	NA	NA	CASSFSGTPRDSQYF	TGTGCCAGCAGTTTTTCCGGAACTCCCAGGGATTCGCAGTATTTT
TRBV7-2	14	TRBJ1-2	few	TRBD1	CASSRTGANYGYTF	TGTGCCAGCAGCCGGACAGGGGCCAACTATGGCTACACCTTC
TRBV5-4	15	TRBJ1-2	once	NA	CASSGDIRRFYGYTF	TGTGCCAGCAGCGGGGACATCAGGCGATTCTATGGCTACACCTTC
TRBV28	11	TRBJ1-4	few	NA	CASSPYEKLFF	TGTGCCAGCAGTCCGTATGAAAAACTGTTTTTT
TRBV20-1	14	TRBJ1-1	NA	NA	CSARVQGGSPEAFF	TGCAGTGCTAGGGTGCAGGGCGGGTCCCCTGAAGCTTTCTTT
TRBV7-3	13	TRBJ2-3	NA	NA	CASSLTKLDTQYF	TGTGCCAGCAGCTTAACAAAGCTGGATACGCAGTATTTT
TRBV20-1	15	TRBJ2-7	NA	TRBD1	CSAPDRGRIEYEQYF	TGCAGTGCCCCGGACAGGGGGCGCATCGAGTACGAGCAGTACTTC
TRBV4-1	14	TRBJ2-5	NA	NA	CASSQESKKETQYF	TGCGCCAGCAGCCAAGAGAGTAAAAAAGAGACCCAGTACTTC
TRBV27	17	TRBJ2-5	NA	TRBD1	CASSPRAGTGGGETQYF	TGTGCCAGCAGTCCTCGGGCCGGGACAGGGGGGGGAGAGACCCAGTACTTC
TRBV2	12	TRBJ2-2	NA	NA	CASSFEAGELFF	TGTGCCAGCAGTTTCGAGGCCGGGGAGCTGTTTTTT
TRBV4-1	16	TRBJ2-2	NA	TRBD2	CASSRLAGARGGELFF	TGCGCCAGCAGCCGACTAGCGGGGGCGAGGGGCGGGGAGCTGTTTTTT